This entry lists 5 T cell receptor beta chains sequenced from one sample in a study of cytomegalovirus exposure and HLA in healthy donors. The PCR made use of 60 Vbeta and 13 Jbeta primers. Assay used: immunoSEQ multiplex PCR; TCRdb lists only in-frame clones, some missing. In the table there are about 200,000 clones, more than 65% of which are singletons. The sequencing sample was made of PBMCs. The receptor set was obtained from a middle-aged man in good health and CMV-seronegative.

This clone appeared a single time. The rearrangement links TRBV5-8 to TRBJ2-7, with a tentative D call TRBD2 (7 bases). Germline CDR1 is SGHTS and CDR2 is YDEGEE. V gave up 5 bases and J gave up 0 bases, with 15 bases separating them. The CDR3 consists of 15 residues. In DNA form, the CDR3 reads TGTGCCAGCAGGCCCCGCGGGGGCGCCTCCTACGAGCAGTACTTC. Amino acids: CASRPRGGASYEQYF.

The chain carries TRBV5-1 and TRBJ2-7; TRBD2 might be the D (6 bases). In germline, CDR1 is SGHRS, CDR2 YFSETQ. V lost 5 bases to trimming and J lost 0 bases, with 18 bases between them. There are 16 residues in the CDR3. The CDR3, as DNA: TGCGCCAGCAGTCCGGGGCGCGGGGCCTACTCCTACGAGCAGTACTTC. It translates to CASSPGRGAYSYEQYF.

V usage is TRBV7-9 and J usage is TRBJ2-7, with 7 bases matching TRBD1. Germline values: CDR1 SEHNR, CDR2 FQNEAQ (reference sequence). The CDR3 contains 14 residues. With V trimmed by 8 bases and J by 3 bases, 10 bases remained unmatched. The CDR3 region is CASSDPRGNYEQYF. CDR3 sequence (DNA): TGTGCCAGCTCCGACCCCAGGGGGAACTACGAGCAGTACTTC.

V and J are TRBV6-5 and TRBJ2-1, with 7 bases matching TRBD2. The CDR3 is 15 amino acids. From germline, CDR1 is MNHEY and CDR2 SVGAGI. J lost 9 bases, V lost 5 bases, and 13 bases had no gene match. This CDR3 reads CASSIVAGARGEQFF. The CDR3, as DNA: TGTGCCAGCAGTATCGTCGCGGGAGCGCGAGGTGAGCAGTTCTTC.

The chain employs TRBV2 and TRBJ2-7, with 7 bases identical to TRBD1. This CDR3 comprises 12 residues. Germline V gene data show CDR1 as SNHLY and CDR2 as FYNNEI. Trimming at V came to 8 bases and at J to 3 bases, leaving 4 bases not matched to a gene. The CDR3 coding sequence is TGTGCCAGCTCCGGACAGGACTACGAGCAGTACTTC. This codes for CASSGQDYEQYF.